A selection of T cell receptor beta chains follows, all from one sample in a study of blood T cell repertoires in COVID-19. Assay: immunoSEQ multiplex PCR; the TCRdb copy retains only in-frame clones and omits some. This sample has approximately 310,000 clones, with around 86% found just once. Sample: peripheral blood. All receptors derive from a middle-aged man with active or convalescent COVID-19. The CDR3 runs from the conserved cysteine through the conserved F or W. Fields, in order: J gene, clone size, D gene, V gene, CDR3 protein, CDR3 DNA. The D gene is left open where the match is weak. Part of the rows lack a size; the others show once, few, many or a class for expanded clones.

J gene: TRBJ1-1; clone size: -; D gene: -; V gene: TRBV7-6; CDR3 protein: CASIPWVAGDPNTEAFF; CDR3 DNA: TGTGCCAGCATCCCCTGGGTGGCAGGGGACCCAAACACTGAAGCTTTCTTT
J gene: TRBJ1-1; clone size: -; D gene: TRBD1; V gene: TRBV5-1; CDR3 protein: CASSPGQGATEAFF; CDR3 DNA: TGCGCCAGCAGCCCGGGACAGGGGGCCACTGAAGCTTTCTTT
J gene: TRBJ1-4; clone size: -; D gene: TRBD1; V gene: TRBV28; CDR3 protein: CASRDFQGANEKLFF; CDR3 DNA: TGTGCCAGCAGGGACTTTCAGGGGGCGAATGAAAAACTGTTTTTT
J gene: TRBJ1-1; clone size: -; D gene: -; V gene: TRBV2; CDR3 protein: CASSRQANTEAFF; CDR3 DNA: TGTGCCAGCAGTCGACAGGCGAACACTGAAGCTTTCTTT
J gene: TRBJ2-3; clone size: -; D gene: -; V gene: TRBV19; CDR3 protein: CASKFQAGLTDTQYF; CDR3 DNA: TGTGCCAGTAAGTTCCAGGCAGGGCTCACAGATACGCAGTATTTT
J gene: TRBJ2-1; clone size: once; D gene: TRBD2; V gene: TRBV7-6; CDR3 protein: CASSFASGSTFTSYNEQFF; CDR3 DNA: TGTGCCAGCAGCTTCGCTAGCGGGAGTACCTTTACCTCCTACAATGAGCAGTTCTTC
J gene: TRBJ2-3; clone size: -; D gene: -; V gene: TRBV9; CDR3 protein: CASSVEGGSTDTQYF; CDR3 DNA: TGTGCCAGCAGCGTAGAGGGCGGGAGCACAGATACGCAGTATTTT
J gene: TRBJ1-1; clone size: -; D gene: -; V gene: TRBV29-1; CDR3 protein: CSAQEQGSRAFF; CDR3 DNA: TGCAGCGCCCAGGAGCAGGGATCGAGGGCTTTCTTT
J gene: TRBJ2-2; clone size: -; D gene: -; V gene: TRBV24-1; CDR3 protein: CATSDLRQDTGELFF; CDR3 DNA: TGTGCCACCAGTGATTTGCGTCAGGACACCGGGGAGCTGTTTTTT
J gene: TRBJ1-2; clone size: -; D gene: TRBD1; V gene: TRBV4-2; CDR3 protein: CASSQRGTGGHKSGYTF; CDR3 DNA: TGTGCCAGCAGCCAACGAGGGACAGGGGGTCACAAATCCGGCTACACCTTC
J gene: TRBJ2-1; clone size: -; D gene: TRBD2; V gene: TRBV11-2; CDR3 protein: CASSFRAGGNYNEQFF; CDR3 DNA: TGTGCCAGCAGCTTTAGAGCGGGGGGAAACTACAATGAGCAGTTCTTC
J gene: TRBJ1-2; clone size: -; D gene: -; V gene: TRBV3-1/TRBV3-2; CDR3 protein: CASSPRDNYGYTF; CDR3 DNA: TGTGCCAGCAGCCCAAGAGATAACTATGGCTACACCTTC
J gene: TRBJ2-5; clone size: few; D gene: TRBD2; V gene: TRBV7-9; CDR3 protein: CASSLALGLAEETQYF; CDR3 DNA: TGTGCCAGCAGCCTGGCCCTGGGACTAGCGGAAGAGACCCAGTACTTC
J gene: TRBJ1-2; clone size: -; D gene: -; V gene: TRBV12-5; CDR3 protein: CASGLDTGGGYTF; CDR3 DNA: TGTGCTAGTGGTTTGGATACCGGAGGTGGCTACACCTTC
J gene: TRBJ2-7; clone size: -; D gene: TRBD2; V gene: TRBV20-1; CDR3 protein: CSASSAGVTSDEQYF; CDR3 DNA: TGCAGTGCTAGTTCGGCGGGAGTCACATCGGACGAGCAGTACTTC
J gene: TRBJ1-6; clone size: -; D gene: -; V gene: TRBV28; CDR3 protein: CASHKGRGNSPLHF; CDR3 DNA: TGTGCCAGTCATAAGGGACGGGGGAATTCACCCCTCCACTTT
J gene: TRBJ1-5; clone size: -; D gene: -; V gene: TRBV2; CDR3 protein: CASSEANSEGLSQPQHF; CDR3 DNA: TGTGCCAGCAGTGAAGCTAATAGTGAGGGCCTGAGTCAGCCCCAGCATTTT
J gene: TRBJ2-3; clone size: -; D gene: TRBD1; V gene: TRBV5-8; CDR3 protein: CASSLGGQGPTDTQYF; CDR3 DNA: TGTGCCAGCAGCTTGGGAGGACAGGGGCCCACAGATACGCAGTATTTT